This T cell receptor (beta chain) originates from a study of OX40 agonist ivuxolimab in advanced cancers. Clones were sequenced by immunoSEQ multiplex PCR, and TCRdb holds only the in-frame ones, with some missing. Here the sample spans about 55,000 clones, approximately 90% being singletons. The CDR3 is 15 amino acids. V was cut by 7 bases and J by 4 bases, with 17 bases left in between. Germline CDR1 reads SNHLY; CDR2 reads FYNNEI. This chain connects TRBV2 to TRBJ1-5; D gene ambiguous. Sample: CD4+ or CD8+ T cells sorted from blood, taken in a trial of the OX40 agonist ivuxolimab. The TCR comes from an adult with an advanced solid tumor such as melanoma, head and neck, liver or kidney cancer. The CDR3 DNA reads as TGTGCCAGCAAAGGCCCTCGGTTACAGAATCAGCCCCAGCATTTT. Encoded protein: CASKGPRLQNQPQHF.